This T cell receptor beta chain came from a study of blood T cell repertoires in COVID-19. V was clipped by 6 bases and J by 8 bases; unmatched bases: 9. The CDR3 is made up of 15 amino acids. Germline-derived CDR1 and CDR2 are MNHEY and SVGAGI. As processed by the authors: For nucleated cells, counts were estimated from reference gene primer amplification. Assay used: immunoSEQ multiplex PCR; TCRdb lists only in-frame clones, some missing. The DNA was the basis for D and trimming; V, J and clone size are from that table. The table has 250,000 to 400,000 clones, more than 70% seen once. J is TRBJ1-4 and V is TRBV6-5, with 10 bases that match TRBD1. The sequenced material came from PBMCs or T cells enriched from blood (not recorded which). The sequence came from a woman under 40 who had recovered from COVID-19. CDR3: CASRKGQGVLEKLFF. The CDR3 DNA is TGTGCCAGCAGGAAAGGACAGGGGGTCCTCGAAAAACTGTTTTTT.